This passage covers 11 T cell receptor beta chains from one sample sequenced in a study of yellow fever vaccine responses in identical twins. One entry per CDR3 protein, called by TCRdb with MiXCR from the RT-PCR reads. Of approximately 15,000 distinct CDR3 sequences in the sample, 82% were seen once. Sequencing used T cells from blood (PBMCs), unsorted or a sorted subset (not recorded which), obtained before or after yellow fever vaccination (not recorded which). Receptors were obtained from a young woman who received the yellow fever vaccine.

A single count supports this clonotype. The rearrangement links TRBV2 to TRBJ2-1, with D hard to call. Between the trimmed V and J ends, which lost 6 bases and 10 bases, there was a span of 7 bases. The CDR3 is 10 residues long. Germline CDR1 and CDR2: SNHLY and FYNNEI. Here the CDR3 DNA reads TGTGCCAGCAGGGCGATGGAGCAGTTCTTC. Translating it yields CASRAMEQFF.

The chain has TRBV4-3 and TRBJ2-3; D gene ambiguous. CDR1 and CDR2 from the germline V gene are LGHNA and YSLEER. The CDR3 is 15 residues long. With 1 base removed from V and 1 base from J, the gap between germline ends came to 9 bases. The CDR3 region has the DNA TGCGCCAGCAGCCAAGCCCAACAGCGCACAGATACGCAGTATTTT. Translating it yields CASSQAQQRTDTQYF.

The chain combines TRBV7-9 with TRBJ1-1; the match to TRBD1 covers 7 bases. Germline values: CDR1 SEHNR, CDR2 FQNEAQ (reference sequence). V dropped 5 bases and J dropped 0; count of bases not matched to a gene: 6. The CDR3 runs 15 residues. This CDR3 is CASSTPDRMNTEAFF. The DNA for the CDR3 is TGTGCCAGCAGCACCCCGGACAGGATGAACACTGAAGCTTTCTTT.

The rearrangement joins TRBV7-9 to TRBJ2-7; TRBD2 matches 7 bases. Germline V CDR1 and CDR2: SEHNR, FQNEAQ (reference sequence). V lost 0 bases and J lost 4; bases outside the gene matches: 6. CDR3 length equals 15 residues. The CDR3 spells CASSLAGTKFYEQYF. The CDR3 coding sequence is TGTGCCAGCAGCTTAGCCGGGACTAAATTTTACGAGCAGTACTTC.

V gene TRBV7-3 combines with J gene TRBJ1-1; the D gene is possibly TRBD1 (6 bases). This CDR3 contains 13 residues. Germline V gives CDR1 SGHTA, CDR2 FQGTGA. Between the trimmed V and J ends, which lost 3 bases and 4 bases, there was a span of 9 bases. Here the CDR3 reads CASSFTGSTEAFF. CDR3 DNA sequence: TGTGCCAGCAGCTTCACAGGGTCCACTGAAGCTTTCTTT.

The genes are TRBV10-3 and TRBJ2-1; no definite D call. Germline CDR1 and CDR2: ENHRY and SYGVKD. V shed 0 bases and J shed 3 bases, with 15 bases lying between them. This CDR3 spans 17 amino acids. CDR3 region: CAISESSTRASYNEQFF. DNA of the CDR3: TGTGCCATCAGTGAGTCCAGTACGCGTGCTAGCTACAATGAGCAGTTCTTC.

The rearrangement uses TRBV29-1 and TRBJ2-2; 7 nucleotides align to TRBD2. V lost 5 bases to trimming and J lost 3 bases; unmatched junction nucleotides: 9. The length of the CDR3 is 15 residues. Germline V gene lookup returns CDR1 SQVTM and CDR2 ANQGSEA. The CDR3 reads CSVRDLAGDTGELFF. In DNA, the CDR3 is TGCAGCGTTCGAGATCTTGCGGGAGACACCGGGGAGCTGTTTTTT.

This sequence joins TRBV2 and TRBJ2-5, with D tentatively TRBD2 (5 bases). Germline CDR1 and CDR2: SNHLY and FYNNEI. Trimming removed 3 bases from V and 1 base from J, with 15 bases in between. CDR3 length: 16 residues. Written as DNA, the CDR3 is TGTGCCAGCAGTGATGAACCCCGGGAAGTCCAAGAGACCCAGTACTTC. Its translation: CASSDEPREVQETQYF.

The rearrangement uses TRBV4-2 and TRBJ1-1; 7 bases map to TRBD1. The J segment lost 0 bases and the V segment lost 4 bases, leaving 5 bases of the junction unmatched. CDR1 LGHNA and CDR2 YNFKEQ come from the germline V gene. The CDR3 loop spans 15 amino acids. CDR3 in amino acids: CASSPGQIMNTEAFF. For the CDR3, the DNA is TGTGCCAGCAGCCCGGGACAGATAATGAACACTGAAGCTTTCTTT.

The chain recombines TRBV11-1 with TRBJ1-5, with unresolved D. Between the trimmed V and J ends, which lost 2 bases and 5 bases, there was a span of 10 bases. The length of the CDR3 is 14 residues. Germline V gene lookup returns CDR1 SGHAT and CDR2 FQDESV (reference sequence). CDR3 loop: CASSLSTAHQPQHF. CDR3 sequence (DNA): TGTGCCAGCAGCTTAAGCACAGCCCATCAGCCCCAGCATTTT.

The chain uses TRBV29-1 and TRBJ2-7, with D possibly TRBD2 on 7 matching bases. Germline V gives CDR1 SQVTM, CDR2 ANQGSEA. There are 13 residues in the CDR3. V lost 6 bases and J lost 4, with 16 bases in between. DNA of the CDR3: TGCAGCGTGTCTGGGGGGGCCCCTTACGAGCAGTACTTC. Amino acid sequence: CSVSGGAPYEQYF.